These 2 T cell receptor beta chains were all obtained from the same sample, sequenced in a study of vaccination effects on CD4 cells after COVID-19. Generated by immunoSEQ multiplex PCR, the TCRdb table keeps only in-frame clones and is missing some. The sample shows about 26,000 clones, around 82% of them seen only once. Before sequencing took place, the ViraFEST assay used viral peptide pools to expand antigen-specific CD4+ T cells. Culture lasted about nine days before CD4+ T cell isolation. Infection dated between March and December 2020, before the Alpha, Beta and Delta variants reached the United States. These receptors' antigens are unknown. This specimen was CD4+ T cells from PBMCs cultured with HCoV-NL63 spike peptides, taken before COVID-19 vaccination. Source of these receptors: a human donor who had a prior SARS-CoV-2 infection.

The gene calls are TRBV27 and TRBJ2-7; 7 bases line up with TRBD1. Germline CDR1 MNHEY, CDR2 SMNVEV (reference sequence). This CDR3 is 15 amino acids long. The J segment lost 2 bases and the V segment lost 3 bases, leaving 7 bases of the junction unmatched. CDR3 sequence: CASSFSRGTTYEQYF. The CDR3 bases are TGTGCCAGCAGTTTCTCCAGGGGGACCACCTACGAGCAGTACTTC.

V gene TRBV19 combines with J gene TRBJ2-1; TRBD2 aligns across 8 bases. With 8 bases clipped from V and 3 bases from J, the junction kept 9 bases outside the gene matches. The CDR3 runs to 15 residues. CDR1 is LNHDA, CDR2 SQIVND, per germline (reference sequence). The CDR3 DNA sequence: TGTGCCAGTGCGGGACTAGTGGGAAGCTACAATGAGCAGTTCTTC. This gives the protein CASAGLVGSYNEQFF.